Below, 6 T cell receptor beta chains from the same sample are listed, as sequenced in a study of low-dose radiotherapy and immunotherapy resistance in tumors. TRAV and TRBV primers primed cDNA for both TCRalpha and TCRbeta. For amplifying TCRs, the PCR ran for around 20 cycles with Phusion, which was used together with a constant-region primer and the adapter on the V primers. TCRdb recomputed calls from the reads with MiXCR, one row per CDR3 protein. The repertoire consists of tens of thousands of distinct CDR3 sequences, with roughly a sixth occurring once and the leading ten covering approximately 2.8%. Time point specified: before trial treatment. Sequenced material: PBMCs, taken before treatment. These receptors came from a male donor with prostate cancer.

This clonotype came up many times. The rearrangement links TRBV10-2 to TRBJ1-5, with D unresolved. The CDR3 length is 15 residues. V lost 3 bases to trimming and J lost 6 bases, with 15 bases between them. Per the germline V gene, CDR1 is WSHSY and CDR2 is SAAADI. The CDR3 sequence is CASSDRDAAGQPQHF. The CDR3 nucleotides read TGCGCCAGCAGTGATCGGGATGCGGCTGGTCAGCCCCAGCATTTT.

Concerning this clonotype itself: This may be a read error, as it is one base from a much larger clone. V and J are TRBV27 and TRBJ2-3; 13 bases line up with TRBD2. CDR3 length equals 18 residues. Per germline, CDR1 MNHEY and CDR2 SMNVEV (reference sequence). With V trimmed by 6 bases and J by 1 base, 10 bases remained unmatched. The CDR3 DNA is TGTGCCAGCAGACGGATCCGGACTAGCGGGGGTGGCACAGATACGCAGTATTTT. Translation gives CASRRIRTSGGGTDTQYF.

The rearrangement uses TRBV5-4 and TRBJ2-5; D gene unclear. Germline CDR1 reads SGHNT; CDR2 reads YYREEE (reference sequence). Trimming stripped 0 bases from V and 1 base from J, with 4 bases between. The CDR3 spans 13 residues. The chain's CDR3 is CASSLVSQETQYF. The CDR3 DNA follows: TGTGCCAGCAGCTTGGTCAGCCAAGAGACCCAGTACTTC.

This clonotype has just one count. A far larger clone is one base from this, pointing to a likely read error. The CDR3 loop reads CASSFFSSGVNNEQYF. The CDR3 bases are TGCGCCAGCAGCTTCTTCTCTAGCGGGGTAAACAATGAGCAGTACTTC. This chain links TRBV5-1 with TRBJ2-7; 9 positions agree with TRBD2. Trimming at V came to 2 bases and at J to 7 bases, leaving 13 bases not matched to a gene. Germline CDR1 reads SGHRS; CDR2 reads YFSETQ. The CDR3 covers 16 residues.

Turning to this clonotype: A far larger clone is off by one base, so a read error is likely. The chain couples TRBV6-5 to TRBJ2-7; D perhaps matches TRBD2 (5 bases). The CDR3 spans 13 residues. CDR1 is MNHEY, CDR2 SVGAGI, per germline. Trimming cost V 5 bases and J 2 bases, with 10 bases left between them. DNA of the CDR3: TGTGCCAGCAGTGACGGGGAACCCTACGAGCAGTACTTC. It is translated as CASSDGEPYEQYF.

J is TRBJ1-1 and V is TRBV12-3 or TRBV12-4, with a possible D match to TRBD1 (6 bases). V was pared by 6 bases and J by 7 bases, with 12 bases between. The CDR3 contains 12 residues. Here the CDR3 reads CASRPDSREAFF. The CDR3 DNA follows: TGTGCCAGCAGACCGGACAGCCGTGAAGCTTTCTTT.